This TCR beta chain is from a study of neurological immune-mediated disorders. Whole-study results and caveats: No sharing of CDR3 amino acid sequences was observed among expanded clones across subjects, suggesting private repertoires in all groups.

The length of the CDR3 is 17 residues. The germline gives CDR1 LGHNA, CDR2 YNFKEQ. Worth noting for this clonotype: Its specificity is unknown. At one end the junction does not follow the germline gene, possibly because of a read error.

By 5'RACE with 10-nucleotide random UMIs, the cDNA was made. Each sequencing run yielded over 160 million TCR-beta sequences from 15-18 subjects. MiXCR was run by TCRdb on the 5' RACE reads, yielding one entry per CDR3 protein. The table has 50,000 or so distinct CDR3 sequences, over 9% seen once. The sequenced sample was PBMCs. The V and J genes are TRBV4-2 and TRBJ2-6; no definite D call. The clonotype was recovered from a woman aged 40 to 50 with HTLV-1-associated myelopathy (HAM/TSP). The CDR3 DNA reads TGTGCCAGTAGCCCACGCTTAGTAAGCTCTGGGGTCAACGTCCTGACTTTC. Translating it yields CASSPRLVSSGVNVLTF.